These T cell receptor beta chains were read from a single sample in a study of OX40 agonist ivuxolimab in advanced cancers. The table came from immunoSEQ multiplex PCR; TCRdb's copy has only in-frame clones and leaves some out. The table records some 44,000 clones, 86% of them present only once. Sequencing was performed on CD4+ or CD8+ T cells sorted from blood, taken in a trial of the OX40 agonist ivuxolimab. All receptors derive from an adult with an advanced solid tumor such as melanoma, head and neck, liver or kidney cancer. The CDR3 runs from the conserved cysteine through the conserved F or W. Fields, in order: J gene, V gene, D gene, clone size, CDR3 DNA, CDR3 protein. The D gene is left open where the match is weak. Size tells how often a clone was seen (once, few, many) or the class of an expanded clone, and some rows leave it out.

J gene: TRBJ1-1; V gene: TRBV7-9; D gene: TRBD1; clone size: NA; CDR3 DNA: TGTGCCAGCAGCTTACCAGGGGGGGTCAGCACTGAAGCTTTCTTT; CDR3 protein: CASSLPGGVSTEAFF
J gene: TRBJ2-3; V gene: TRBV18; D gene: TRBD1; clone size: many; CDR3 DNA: TGTGCCAGCTCCCAGGGGGACAGAGCCGTCCCCTGGCTTACGGATACGCAGTATTTT; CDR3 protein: CASSQGDRAVPWLTDTQYF
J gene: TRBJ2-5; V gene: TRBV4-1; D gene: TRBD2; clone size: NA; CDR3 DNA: TGCGCCAGCAGCCGTTTCACTAGCGGGGGCGCACAAGAGACCCAGTACTTC; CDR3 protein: CASSRFTSGGAQETQYF
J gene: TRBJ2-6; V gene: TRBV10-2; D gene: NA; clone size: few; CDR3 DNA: TGCGCCAGCTTAATGTACGATAAACGGCAGGACAGCCTCTCTGGGGCCAACGTCCTGACTTTC; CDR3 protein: CASLMYDKRQDSLSGANVLTF
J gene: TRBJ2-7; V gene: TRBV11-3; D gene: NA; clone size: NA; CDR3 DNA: TGTGCCAGCAGCTCCGGACATAACTACGAGCAGTACTTC; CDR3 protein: CASSSGHNYEQYF
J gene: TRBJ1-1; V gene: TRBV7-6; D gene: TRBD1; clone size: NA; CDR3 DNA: TGTGCCAGCAGCGCGCGACAGGGAACTGAAGCTTTCTTT; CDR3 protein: CASSARQGTEAFF
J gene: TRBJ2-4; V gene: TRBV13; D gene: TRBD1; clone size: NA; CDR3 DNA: TGTGCCAGCAGCCGGGGACAGGGCAAAAACATTCAGTACTTC; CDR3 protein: CASSRGQGKNIQYF
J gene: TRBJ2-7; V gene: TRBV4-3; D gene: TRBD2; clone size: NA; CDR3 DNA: TGCGCCAGCAGCCAAGACGCCCCGAGGGGAGGGTACGAGCAGTACTTC; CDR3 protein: CASSQDAPRGGYEQYF
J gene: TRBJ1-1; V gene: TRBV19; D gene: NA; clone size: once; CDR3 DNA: TGTGCCAGTAGCCAGGGTTTCCTGAGTGCCCTCAACACTGAAGCTTTCTTT; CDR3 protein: CASSQGFLSALNTEAFF
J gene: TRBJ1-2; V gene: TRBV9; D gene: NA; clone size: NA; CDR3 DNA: TGTGCCAGCAGCGTAGGAAAGTCCCTACCCGTCTATGGCTACACCTTC; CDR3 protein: CASSVGKSLPVYGYTF
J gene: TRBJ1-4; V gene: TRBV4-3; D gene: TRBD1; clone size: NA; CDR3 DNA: TGCGCCAGCAGCCAAGCCTCGACAGGGCTTAATGAAAAACTGTTTTTT; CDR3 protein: CASSQASTGLNEKLFF
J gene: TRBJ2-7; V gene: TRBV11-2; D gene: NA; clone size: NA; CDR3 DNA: TGTGCCAGCAGCTTTTGGGGGGCCCGCGAGCAGTACTTC; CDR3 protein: CASSFWGAREQYF
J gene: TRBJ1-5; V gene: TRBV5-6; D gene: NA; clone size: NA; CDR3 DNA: TGTGCCAGCAGCTTGGCCGGGACCGCCAATCAGCCCCAGCATTTT; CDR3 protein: CASSLAGTANQPQHF
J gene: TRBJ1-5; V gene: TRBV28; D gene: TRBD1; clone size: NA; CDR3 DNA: TGTGCCAGCAGTTACCTCCGACAGGGGGCAAATCAGCCCCAGCATTTT; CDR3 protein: CASSYLRQGANQPQHF
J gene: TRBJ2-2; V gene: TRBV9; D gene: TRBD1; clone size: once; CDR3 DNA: TGTGCCAGCAGCGTTAGGACAGGGAGTACCGGGGAGCTGTTTTTT; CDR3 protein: CASSVRTGSTGELFF
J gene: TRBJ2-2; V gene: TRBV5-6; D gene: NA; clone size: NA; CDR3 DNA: TGTGCCAGCAGCCAGCAGAACACCGGGGAGCTGTTTTTT; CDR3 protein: CASSQQNTGELFF
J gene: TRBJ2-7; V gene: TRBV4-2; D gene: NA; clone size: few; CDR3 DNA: TGTGCCAGCAGCCAAGAGGACGGAAGCTCCTACGAGCAGTACTTC; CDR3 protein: CASSQEDGSSYEQYF
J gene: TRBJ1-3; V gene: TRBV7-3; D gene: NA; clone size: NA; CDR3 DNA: TGTGCCAGCAGCTTTGGAGGTGGGGGAAACACCATATATTTT; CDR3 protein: CASSFGGGGNTIYF
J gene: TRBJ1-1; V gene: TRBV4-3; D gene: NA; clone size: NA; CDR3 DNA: TGCGCCAGCAGCCAAGACAGGAAACCCCCTGAAGCTTTCTTT; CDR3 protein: CASSQDRKPPEAFF
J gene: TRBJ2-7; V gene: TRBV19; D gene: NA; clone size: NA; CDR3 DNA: TGTGCCAGTAGTATTTCCCCAGGGAGCGAGCAGTACTTC; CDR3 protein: CASSISPGSEQYF
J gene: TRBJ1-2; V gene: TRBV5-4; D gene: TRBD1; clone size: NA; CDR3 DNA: TGTGCCAGCAGCTCCGGGGACAGGGGAATCTATGGCTACACCTTC; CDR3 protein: CASSSGDRGIYGYTF
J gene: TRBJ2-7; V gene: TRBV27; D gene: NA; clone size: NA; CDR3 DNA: TGTGCCAGCAGCCCTAAGGGCTACGAGCAGTACTTC; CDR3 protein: CASSPKGYEQYF
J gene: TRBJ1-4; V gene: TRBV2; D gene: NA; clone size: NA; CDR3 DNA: TGTGCCACCAATACGCGCAGGGAGACTGAAAAACTGTTTTTT; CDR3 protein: CATNTRRETEKLFF
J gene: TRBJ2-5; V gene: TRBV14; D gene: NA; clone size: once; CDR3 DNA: TGTGCCAGCAGCCGAGGATGGGAGCAAGAGACCCAGTACTTC; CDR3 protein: CASSRGWEQETQYF
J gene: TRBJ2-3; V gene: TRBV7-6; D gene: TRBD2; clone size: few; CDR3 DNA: TGTGCCAGCAGCTCCGGGACTAGGACAGATACGCAGTATTTT; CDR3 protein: CASSSGTRTDTQYF
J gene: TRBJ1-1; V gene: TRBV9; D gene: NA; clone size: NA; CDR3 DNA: TGTGCCAGCAGAAGAGATTACATGAACACTGAAGCTTTCTTT; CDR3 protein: CASRRDYMNTEAFF
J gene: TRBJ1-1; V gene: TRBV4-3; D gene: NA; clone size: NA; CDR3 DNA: TGCGCCAGCAGCCAAGACGGGAGGGGGAGCACTGAAGCTTTCTTT; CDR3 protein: CASSQDGRGSTEAFF
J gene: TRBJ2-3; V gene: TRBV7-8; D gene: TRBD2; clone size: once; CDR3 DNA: TGTGCCAGCAGTTCTAGCGGGGGGGCCCTAGATACGCAGTATTTT; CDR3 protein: CASSSSGGALDTQYF
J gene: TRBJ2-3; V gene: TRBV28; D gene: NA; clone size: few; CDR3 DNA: TGTGCCAGCAGTTCCCGACAGCTTACTAGCACAGATACGCAGTATTTT; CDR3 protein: CASSSRQLTSTDTQYF
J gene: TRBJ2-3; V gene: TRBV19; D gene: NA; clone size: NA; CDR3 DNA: TGTGCCAGTAGTATATACGGTAGCACAGATACGCAGTATTTT; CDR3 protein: CASSIYGSTDTQYF
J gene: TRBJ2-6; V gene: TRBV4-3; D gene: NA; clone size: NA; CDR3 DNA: TGCGCCAGCAGCACCACGACACTCTCTGGGGCCAACGTCCTGACTTTC; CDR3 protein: CASSTTTLSGANVLTF
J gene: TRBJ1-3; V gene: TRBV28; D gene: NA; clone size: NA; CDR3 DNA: TGTGCCAGCCAAGGGTACTCTGGAAACACCATATATTTT; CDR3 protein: CASQGYSGNTIYF
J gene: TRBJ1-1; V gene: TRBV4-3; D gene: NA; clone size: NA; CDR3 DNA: TGCGCCAGCAGCCAAGGTAGAAGAATGAACACTGAAGCTTTCTTT; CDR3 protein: CASSQGRRMNTEAFF
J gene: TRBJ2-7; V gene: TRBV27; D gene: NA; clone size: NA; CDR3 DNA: TGTGCCAGCAGCTTAGAAGGGAGGGAGCAGTACTTC; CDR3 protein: CASSLEGREQYF
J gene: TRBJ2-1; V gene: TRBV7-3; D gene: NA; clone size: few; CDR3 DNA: TGTGCCAGCAGCTTATTTTCAGAGTACAATGAGCAGTTCTTC; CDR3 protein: CASSLFSEYNEQFF
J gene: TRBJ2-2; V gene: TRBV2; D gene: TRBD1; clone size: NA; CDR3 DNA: TGTGCCAGCAGTGAAGCAACCGGGACAGGCGAAACCGGGGAGCTGTTTTTT; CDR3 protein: CASSEATGTGETGELFF
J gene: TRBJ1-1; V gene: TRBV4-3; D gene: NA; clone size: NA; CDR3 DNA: TGCGCCAGCAGCCAACTAAGGAACACTGAAGCTTTCTTT; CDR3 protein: CASSQLRNTEAFF
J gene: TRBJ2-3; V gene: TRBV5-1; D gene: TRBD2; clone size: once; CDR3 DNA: TGCGCCAGCAGCCCGACTAGCGGGGGGGGCACAGATACGCAGTATTTT; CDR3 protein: CASSPTSGGGTDTQYF
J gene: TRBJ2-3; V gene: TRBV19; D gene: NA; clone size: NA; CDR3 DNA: TGTGCCAGTAGTCCCCGGGACGGTAGCACAGATACGCAGTATTTT; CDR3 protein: CASSPRDGSTDTQYF
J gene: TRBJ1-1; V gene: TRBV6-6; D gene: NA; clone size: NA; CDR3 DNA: TGTGCCAGCAGTTACACCTCCTGGGACACTGAAGCTTTCTTT; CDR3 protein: CASSYTSWDTEAFF
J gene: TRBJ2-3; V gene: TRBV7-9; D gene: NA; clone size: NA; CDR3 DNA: TGTGCCAGCAGCCCCGAGGGGGTCAGCACAGATACGCAGTATTTT; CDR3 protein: CASSPEGVSTDTQYF
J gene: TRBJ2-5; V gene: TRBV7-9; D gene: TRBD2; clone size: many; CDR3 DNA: TGTGCCAGCAGCCACGAGGGAGCGGGACAAGAGACCCAGTACTTC; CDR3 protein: CASSHEGAGQETQYF
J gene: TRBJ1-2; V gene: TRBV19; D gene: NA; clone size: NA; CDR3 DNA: TGTGCCAGTAGTGTTGGTGTGGGAAGCTATGGCTACACCTTC; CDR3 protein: CASSVGVGSYGYTF
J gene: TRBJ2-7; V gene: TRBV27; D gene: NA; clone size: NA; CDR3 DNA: TGTGCCAGCAGTTTATCTGGTGACAGGTCCTACGAGCAGTACTTC; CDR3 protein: CASSLSGDRSYEQYF
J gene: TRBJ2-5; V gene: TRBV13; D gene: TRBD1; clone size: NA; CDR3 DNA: TGTGCCAGCAGCCCCCCGGACAGGGGAGAGACCCAGTACTTC; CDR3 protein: CASSPPDRGETQYF